This T cell receptor beta chain was sequenced during a study of blood T cell repertoires in COVID-19. The CDR3 runs to 16 residues. V dropped 3 bases and J dropped 4 bases, with 18 bases sitting between them. CDR1 KGHSH and CDR2 LQKENI come from the germline V gene. This clone showed up just once. The repertoire was sequenced with immunoSEQ multiplex PCR; TCRdb's copy has only in-frame clones and lacks some. This sample has fewer than 45,000 clones, with 60% to 85% found just once. The chain carries TRBV18 and TRBJ1-1; D may be TRBD1 (6 bases). This sequence was found in a man aged 55 to 69 with active COVID-19. Sequencing used peripheral blood. This CDR3 is CASSPLTGGLSTEAFF. For the CDR3, the DNA is TGTGCCAGCTCACCCCTCACCGGGGGGCTGAGCACTGAAGCTTTCTTT.